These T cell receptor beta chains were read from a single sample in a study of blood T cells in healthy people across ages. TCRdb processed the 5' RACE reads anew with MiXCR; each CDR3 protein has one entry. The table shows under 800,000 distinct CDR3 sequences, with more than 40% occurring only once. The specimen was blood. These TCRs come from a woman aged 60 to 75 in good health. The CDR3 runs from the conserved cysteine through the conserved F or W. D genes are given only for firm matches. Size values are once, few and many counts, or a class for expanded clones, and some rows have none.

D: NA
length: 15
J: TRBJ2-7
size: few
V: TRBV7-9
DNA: TGTGCCAGCAGCTCGTCTATGCTGACCGCCTACGAGCAGTACTTC
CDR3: CASSSSMLTAYEQYF

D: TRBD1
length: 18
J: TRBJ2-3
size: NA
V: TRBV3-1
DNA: TGTGCCAGCAGTTCCAAATTGGACAGGCCAGAGGACACAGATACGCAGTATTTT
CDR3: CASSSKLDRPEDTDTQYF

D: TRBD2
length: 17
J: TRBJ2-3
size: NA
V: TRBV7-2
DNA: TGTGCCAGCACCCTGACGGGGAGCGGGGGGGCCGGAAAGAAGCAGTATTTT
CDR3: CASTLTGSGGAGKKQYF

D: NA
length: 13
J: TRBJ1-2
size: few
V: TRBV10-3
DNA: TGTGCCATCAGTGACGGGGCGCAGGATGGCTACACCTTC
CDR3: CAISDGAQDGYTF

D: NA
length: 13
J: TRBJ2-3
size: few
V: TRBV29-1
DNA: TGCAGCGTGGACGGAGGGAGAGCAGATACGCAGTATTTT
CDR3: CSVDGGRADTQYF

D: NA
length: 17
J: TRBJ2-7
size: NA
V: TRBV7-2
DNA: TGTGCCAGCACCCCGCAGTCCCACGCTAGCTCCTACAATGAGCAGTACTTC
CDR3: CASTPQSHASSYNEQYF

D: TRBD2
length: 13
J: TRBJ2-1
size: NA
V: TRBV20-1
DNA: TGCAGTCCCTTTAGGAGCGGGGGCTGGGAGCAGTTCTTC
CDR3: CSPFRSGGWEQFF

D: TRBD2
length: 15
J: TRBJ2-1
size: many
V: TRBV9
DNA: TGTGCCAGCAGCGTGGCTAGCGGGACGTACAATGAGCAGTTCTTC
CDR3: CASSVASGTYNEQFF

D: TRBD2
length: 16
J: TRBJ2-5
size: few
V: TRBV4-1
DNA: TGCGCCAGCAGCCAAGAGAGGCTAGCGGTCCAAGAGACCCAGTACTTC
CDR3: CASSQERLAVQETQYF

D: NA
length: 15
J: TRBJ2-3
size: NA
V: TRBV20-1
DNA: TGCAGTGCTAGAGATCGTGGTAGCGGCACAGATACGCAGTATTTT
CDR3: CSARDRGSGTDTQYF

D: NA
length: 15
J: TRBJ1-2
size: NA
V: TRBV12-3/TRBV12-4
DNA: TGTGCCAGCAGTCAAGGGATAGGGGGTCGGTATGGCTACACCTTC
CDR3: CASSQGIGGRYGYTF

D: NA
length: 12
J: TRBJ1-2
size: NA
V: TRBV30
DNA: TGTGCCGGGAGCCTGGGCAACTATGGCTACACCTTC
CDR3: CAGSLGNYGYTF

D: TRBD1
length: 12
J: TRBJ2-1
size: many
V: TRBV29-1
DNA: TGCAGCGGACAGGGCACCTACAATGAGCAGTTCTTC
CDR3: CSGQGTYNEQFF

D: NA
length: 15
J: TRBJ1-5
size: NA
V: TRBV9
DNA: TGTGCCAGCAGCCCCCAGGGTTGGGGTAATCAGCCCCAGCATTTT
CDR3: CASSPQGWGNQPQHF

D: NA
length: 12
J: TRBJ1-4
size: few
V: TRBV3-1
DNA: TGTGCCAGCAGCCGTCCTAATGAAAAACTGTTTTTT
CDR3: CASSRPNEKLFF

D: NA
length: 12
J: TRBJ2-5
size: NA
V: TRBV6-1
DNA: TGTGCCAGCGCGGGGACTCAAGAGACCCAGTACTTC
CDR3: CASAGTQETQYF

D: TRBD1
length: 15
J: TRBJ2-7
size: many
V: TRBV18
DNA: TGTGCCAGCTCAGATGGGACAGGGAGCTCCTACGAGCAGTACTTC
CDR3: CASSDGTGSSYEQYF

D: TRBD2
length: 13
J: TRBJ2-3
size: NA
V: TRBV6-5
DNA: TGTGCCAGCAGGTCACTAGCGGGAGATACGCAGTATTTT
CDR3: CASRSLAGDTQYF

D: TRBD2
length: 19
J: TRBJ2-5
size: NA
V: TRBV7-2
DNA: TGTGCCAGCAGCTTAGCGGTCCTACTAGCGGGAGGGCCGGCGGAGGAGCAGTACTTC
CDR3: CASSLAVLLAGGPAEEQYF

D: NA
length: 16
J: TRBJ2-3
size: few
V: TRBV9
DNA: TGTGCCAGCAGCGTAGCTGTAGAAGGCCCCCCAGATACGCAGTATTTT
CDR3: CASSVAVEGPPDTQYF

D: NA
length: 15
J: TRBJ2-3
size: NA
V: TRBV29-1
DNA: TGCAGCGTTAACCAGGGGGGGACTAGCACAGATACGCAGTATTTT
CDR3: CSVNQGGTSTDTQYF

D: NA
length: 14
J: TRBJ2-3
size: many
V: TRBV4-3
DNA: TGCGCCAGCAGCCATCCTTCGAGCACAGATACGCAGTATTTT
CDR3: CASSHPSSTDTQYF

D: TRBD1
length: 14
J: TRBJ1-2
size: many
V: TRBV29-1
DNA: TGCAGCGTTGGTATTGGGACAGGGGGGGATGGCTACACCTTC
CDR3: CSVGIGTGGDGYTF

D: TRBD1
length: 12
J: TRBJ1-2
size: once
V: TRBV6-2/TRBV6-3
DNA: TGTGCCGGCACCCGGACAGGTCGCGGCTACACCTTC
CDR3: CAGTRTGRGYTF

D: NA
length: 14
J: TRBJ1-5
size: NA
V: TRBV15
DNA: TGTGCCACCAGCAGAGAATCTGGGGATCAGCCCCAGCATTTT
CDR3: CATSRESGDQPQHF

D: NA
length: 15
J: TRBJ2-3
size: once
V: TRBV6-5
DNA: TGTGCCAGCAGCCGAGGGGAAGGGGCGGATGATACGCAGTATTTT
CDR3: CASSRGEGADDTQYF

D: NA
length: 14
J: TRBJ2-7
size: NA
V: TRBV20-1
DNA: TGCAGTGCCCCAAAGGCAGGGCTCGACTACGAGCAGTACTTC
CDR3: CSAPKAGLDYEQYF

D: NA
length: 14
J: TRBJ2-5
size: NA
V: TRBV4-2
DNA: TGTGCCAGCAGCCAGCCACAAAGGGCAGAGACCCAGTACTTC
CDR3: CASSQPQRAETQYF

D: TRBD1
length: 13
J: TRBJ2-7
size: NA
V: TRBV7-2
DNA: TGTGCCAGCAGAGGGACAGGGTGGCACGAGCAGTACTTC
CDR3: CASRGTGWHEQYF

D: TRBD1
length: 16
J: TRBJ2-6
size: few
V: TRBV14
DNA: TGTGCCAGCAGCCAAAGACAGGGCTCTGGGGCCAACGTCCTGACTTTC
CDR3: CASSQRQGSGANVLTF

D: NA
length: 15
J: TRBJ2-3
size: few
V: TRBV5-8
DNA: TGTGCCAGCAGCTTAGCGGGTAGAGGATCAGATACGCAGTATTTT
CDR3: CASSLAGRGSDTQYF

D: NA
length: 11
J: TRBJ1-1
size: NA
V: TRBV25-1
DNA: TGTGCCAGCAGTGAATCCGTGGTCGCTTTCTTT
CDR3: CASSESVVAFF

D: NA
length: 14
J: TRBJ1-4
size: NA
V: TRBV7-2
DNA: TGTGCCGGCAGCCGGCAGTCAACTAATGAAAAACTGTTTTTT
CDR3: CAGSRQSTNEKLFF

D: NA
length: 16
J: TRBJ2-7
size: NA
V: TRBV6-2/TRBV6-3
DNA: TGTGCCAGCAGTTACTCGATGAGGGAGTTCTACCACGAGCAGTACTTC
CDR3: CASSYSMREFYHEQYF

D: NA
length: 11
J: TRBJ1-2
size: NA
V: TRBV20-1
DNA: TGCAGTGCGAGACAGAACTATGGCTACACCTTC
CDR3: CSARQNYGYTF

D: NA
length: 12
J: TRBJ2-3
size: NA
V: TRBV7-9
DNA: TGTGCCAGCACCCTTCTGGTGGGCACGCAGTATTTT
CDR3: CASTLLVGTQYF

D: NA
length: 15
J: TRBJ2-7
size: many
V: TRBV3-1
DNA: TGTGCCAGCAGCAAAGACCTGAGTGGGGTCTACGAGCAGTACTTC
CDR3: CASSKDLSGVYEQYF

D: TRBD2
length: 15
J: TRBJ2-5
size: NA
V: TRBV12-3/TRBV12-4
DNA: TGTGCCAGCAGTTTCCAAGCGGGGCCGGTAGGGGCCCAGTACTTC
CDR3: CASSFQAGPVGAQYF

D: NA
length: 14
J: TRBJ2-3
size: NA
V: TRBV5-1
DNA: TGCGCCAGCAGCTTATCAGGGGTGGTGGATACGCAGTATTTT
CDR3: CASSLSGVVDTQYF

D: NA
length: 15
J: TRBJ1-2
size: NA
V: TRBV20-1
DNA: TGCAGTGCTAGGGGCGGTCAGGGAGCTATCTATGGCTACACCTTC
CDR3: CSARGGQGAIYGYTF

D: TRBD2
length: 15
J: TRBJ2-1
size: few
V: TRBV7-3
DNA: TGTGCCAGCAGCTTAAGTTTAGCGGGAGGATATGAGCAGTTCTTC
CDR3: CASSLSLAGGYEQFF

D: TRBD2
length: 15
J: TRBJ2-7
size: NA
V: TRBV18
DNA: TGTGCCAGCTCACCCTTAGCGGGGCTCCTCTACGAGCAGTACTTC
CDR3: CASSPLAGLLYEQYF

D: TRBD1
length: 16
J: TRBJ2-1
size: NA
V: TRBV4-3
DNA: TGCGCCAGCAGCCAAGGAGGACAGGGGGCCTACAATGAGCAGTTCTTC
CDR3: CASSQGGQGAYNEQFF

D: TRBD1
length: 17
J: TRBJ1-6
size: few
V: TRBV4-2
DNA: TGTGCCAGCAGCCAAGATGATACAGGGGGGTCGGGATCACCCCTCCACTTT
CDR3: CASSQDDTGGSGSPLHF

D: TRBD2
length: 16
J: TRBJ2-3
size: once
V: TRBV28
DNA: TGTGCCAGCAGTTTCCCGCCGGCGGGGGTCCCAGATACGCAGTATTTT
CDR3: CASSFPPAGVPDTQYF

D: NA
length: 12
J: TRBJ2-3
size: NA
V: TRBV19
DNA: TGTGCCAGGTGGAGGTGGGCAGATACGCAGTATTTT
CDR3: CARWRWADTQYF

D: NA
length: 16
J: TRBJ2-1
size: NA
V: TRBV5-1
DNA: TGCGCCAGCAGCACAGATCTAGCCCACTCCTACAATGAGCAGTTCTTC
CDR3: CASSTDLAHSYNEQFF

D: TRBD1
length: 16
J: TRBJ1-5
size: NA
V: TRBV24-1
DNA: TGTGCCACCAGTGAGGCCGGGACAGGGGAGGGTCAGCCCCAGCATTTT
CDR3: CATSEAGTGEGQPQHF

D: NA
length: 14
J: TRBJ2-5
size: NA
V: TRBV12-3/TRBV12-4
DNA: TGTGCCAGCAGTACAGGGGCGGGGGAAGAGACCCAGTACTTC
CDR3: CASSTGAGEETQYF

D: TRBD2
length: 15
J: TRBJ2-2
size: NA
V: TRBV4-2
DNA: TGTGCCAGCAGCCCGACTAGCGGCACCACCGGGGAGCTGTTTTTT
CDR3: CASSPTSGTTGELFF

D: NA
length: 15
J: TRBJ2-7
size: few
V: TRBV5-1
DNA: TGCGCCAGCAGCTTGGCGGCGAGAGGGATTAACGAGCAGTACTTC
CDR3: CASSLAARGINEQYF

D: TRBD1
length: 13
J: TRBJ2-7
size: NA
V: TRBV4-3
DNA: TGCGCCAGCAGCGACGACAGGGCACAAGAGCAGTACTTC
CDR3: CASSDDRAQEQYF

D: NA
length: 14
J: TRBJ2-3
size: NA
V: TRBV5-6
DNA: TGTGCCAGCAGCCCGACCAGGGTCACAGATACGCAGTATTTT
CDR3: CASSPTRVTDTQYF

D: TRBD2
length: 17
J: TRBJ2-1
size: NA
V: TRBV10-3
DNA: TGTGCCATCAGTGATAGGGAGGCTAGCGGGGACACCAATGAGCAGTTCTTC
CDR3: CAISDREASGDTNEQFF

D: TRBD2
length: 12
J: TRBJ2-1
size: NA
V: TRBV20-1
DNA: TGCAGTGCTAGAGACGCGGTCGGGGGGAAGTTCTTC
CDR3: CSARDAVGGKFF

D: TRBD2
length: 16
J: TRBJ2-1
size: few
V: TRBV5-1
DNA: TGCGCCAGCAGCCCCGGGACTAGCGGGGGGGCGGATGAGCAGTTCTTC
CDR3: CASSPGTSGGADEQFF

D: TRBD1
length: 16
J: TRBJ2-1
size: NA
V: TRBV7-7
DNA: TGTGCCAGCAGCCAGGTCCTGGGGACAGGGGCGGGTGAGCAGTTCTTC
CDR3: CASSQVLGTGAGEQFF

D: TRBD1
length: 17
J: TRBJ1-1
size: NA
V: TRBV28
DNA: TGTGCCAGCGCCCCGGCAGGGGGGCGCGGACTCCACACTGAAGCTTTCTTT
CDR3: CASAPAGGRGLHTEAFF

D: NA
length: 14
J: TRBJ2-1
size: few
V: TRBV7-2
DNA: TGTGCCAGCAGCCCTTTCAAAGGGTACAATGAGCAGTTCTTC
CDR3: CASSPFKGYNEQFF